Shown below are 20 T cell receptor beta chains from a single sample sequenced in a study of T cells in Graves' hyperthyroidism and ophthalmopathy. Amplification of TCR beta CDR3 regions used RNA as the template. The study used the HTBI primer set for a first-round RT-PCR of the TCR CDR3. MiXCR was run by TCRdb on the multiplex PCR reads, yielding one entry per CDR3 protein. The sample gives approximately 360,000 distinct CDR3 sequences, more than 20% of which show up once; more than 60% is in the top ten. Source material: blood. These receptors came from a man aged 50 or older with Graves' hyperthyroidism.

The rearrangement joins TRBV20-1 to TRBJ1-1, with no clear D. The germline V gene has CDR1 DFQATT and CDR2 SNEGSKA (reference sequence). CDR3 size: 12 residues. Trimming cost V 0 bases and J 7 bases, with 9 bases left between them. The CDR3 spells CSARESGFEAFF. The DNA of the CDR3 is TGCAGTGCTAGAGAAAGCGGGTTTGAAGCTTTCTTT.

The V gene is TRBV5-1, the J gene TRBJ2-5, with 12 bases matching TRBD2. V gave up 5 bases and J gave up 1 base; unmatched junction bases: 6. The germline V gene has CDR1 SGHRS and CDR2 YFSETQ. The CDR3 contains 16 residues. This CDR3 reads CASSRLAGELQETQYF. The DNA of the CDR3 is TGCGCCAGCAGTCGACTAGCGGGAGAACTCCAAGAGACCCAGTACTTC.

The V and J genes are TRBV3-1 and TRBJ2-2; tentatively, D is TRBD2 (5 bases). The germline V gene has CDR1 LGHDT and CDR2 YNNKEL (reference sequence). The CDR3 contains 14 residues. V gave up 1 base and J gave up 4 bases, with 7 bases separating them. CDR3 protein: CASSQAGITGELFF. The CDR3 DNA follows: TGTGCCAGCAGCCAAGCGGGAATCACCGGGGAGCTGTTTTTT.

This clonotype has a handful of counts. The CDR3 region has the DNA TGCGCCAGCAGCGGCAACCAGGGGGCGGGTACTGAAGCTTTCTTT. This sequence encodes CASSGNQGAGTEAFF. V is TRBV5-1 and J is TRBJ1-1; 8 positions match TRBD1. With V trimmed by 4 bases and J by 5 bases, 10 bases remained unmatched. The CDR3 contains 15 residues. Germline V gene lookup returns CDR1 SGHRS and CDR2 YFSETQ. Looking up the rest from reference TRBV5-1 and TRBJ1-1 gives the full variable domain: KAGVTQTPRYLIKTRGQQVTLSCSPISGHRSVSWYQQTPGQGLQFLFEYFSETQRNKGNFPGRFSGRQFSNSRSEMNVSTLELGDSALYLCASSGNQGAGTEAFFGQGTRLTVV.

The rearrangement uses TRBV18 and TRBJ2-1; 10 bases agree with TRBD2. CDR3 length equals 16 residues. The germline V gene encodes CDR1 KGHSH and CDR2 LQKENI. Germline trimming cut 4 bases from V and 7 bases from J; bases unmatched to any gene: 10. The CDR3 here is CASSLRTSGSGNEQFF. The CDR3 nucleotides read TGTGCCAGCTCACTTAGGACTAGCGGAAGCGGGAATGAGCAGTTCTTC.

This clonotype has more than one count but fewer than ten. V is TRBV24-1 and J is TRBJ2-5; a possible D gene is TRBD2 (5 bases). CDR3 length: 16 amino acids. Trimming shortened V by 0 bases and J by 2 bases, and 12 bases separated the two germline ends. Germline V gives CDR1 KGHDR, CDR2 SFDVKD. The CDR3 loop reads CATSDLGGPGQETQYF. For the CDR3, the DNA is TGTGCCACCAGTGATTTGGGCGGACCGGGGCAAGAGACCCAGTACTTC.

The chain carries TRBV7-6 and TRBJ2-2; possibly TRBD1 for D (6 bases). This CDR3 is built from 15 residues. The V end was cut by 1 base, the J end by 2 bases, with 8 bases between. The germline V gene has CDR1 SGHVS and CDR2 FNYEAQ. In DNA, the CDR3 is TGTGCCAGCAGCTTAGGGACAGATAACACCGGGGAGCTGTTTTTT. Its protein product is CASSLGTDNTGELFF.

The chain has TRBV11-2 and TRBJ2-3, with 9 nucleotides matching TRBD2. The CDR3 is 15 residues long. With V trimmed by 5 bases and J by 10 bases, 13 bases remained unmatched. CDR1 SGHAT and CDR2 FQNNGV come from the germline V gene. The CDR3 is CASSATSGSGWAQYF. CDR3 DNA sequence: TGTGCCAGCAGCGCGACTAGCGGCAGTGGTTGGGCGCAGTATTTT. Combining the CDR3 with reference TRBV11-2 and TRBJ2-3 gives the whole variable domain EAGVAQSPRYKIIEKRQSVAFWCNPISGHATLYWYQQILGQGPKLLIQFQNNGVVDDSQLPKDRFSAERLKGVDSTLKIQPAKLEDSAVYLCASSATSGSGWAQYFGPGTRLTVL.

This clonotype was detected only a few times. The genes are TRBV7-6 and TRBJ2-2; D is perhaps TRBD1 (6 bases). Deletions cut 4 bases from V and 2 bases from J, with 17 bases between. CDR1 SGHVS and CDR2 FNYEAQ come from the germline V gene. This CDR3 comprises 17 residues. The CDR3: CASSWESLGANTGELFF. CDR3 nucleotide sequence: TGTGCCAGCAGCTGGGAGTCTTTGGGGGCAAACACCGGGGAGCTGTTTTTT.

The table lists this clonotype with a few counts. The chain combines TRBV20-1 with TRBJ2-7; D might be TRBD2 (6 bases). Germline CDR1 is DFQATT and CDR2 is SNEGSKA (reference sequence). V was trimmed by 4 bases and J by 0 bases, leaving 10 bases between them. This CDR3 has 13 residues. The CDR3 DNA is TGCAGTGCTAAGGACGGGAGCTCCTACGAGCAGTACTTC. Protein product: CSAKDGSSYEQYF.

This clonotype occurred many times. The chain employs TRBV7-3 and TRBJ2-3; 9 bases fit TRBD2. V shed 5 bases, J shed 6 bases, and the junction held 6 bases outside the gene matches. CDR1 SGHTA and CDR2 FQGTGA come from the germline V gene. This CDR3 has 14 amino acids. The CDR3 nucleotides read TGTGCCAGCAGCCTCATAGCGGGAGTGGATACGCAGTATTTT. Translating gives CASSLIAGVDTQYF.

The CDR3 DNA reads as TGTGCCGCCGAGGGGGGAGCGGGAGAATTGGCGCAGTATTTT. Its protein is CAAEGGAGELAQYF. The chain has TRBV6-1 and TRBJ2-3; 8 bases line up with TRBD2. The CDR3 length is 14 residues. Unmatched junction bases numbered 17, after V lost 11 bases and J lost 10 bases. The germline gives CDR1 MNHNS, CDR2 SASEGT.

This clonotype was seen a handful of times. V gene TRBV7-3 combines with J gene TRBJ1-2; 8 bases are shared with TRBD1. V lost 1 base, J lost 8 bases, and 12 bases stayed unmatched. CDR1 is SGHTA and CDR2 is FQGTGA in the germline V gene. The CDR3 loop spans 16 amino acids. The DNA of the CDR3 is TGTGCCAGCAGCTTAAGCGGACAGGGCCGGTTTAGCGGCTACACCTTC. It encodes CASSLSGQGRFSGYTF.

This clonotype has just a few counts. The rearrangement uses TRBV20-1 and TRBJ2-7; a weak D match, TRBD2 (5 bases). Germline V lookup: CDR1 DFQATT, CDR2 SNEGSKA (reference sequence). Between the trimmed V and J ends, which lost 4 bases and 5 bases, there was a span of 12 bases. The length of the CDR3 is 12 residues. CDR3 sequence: CSAKRLGNEQYF. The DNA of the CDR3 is TGCAGTGCTAAGCGGCTCGGGAACGAGCAGTACTTC.

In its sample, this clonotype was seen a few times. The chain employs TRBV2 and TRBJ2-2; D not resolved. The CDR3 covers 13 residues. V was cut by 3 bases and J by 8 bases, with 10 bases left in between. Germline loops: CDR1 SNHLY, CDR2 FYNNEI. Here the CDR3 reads CASSEELGGELFF. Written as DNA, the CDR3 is TGTGCCAGCAGTGAGGAGCTCGGGGGGGAGCTGTTTTTT.

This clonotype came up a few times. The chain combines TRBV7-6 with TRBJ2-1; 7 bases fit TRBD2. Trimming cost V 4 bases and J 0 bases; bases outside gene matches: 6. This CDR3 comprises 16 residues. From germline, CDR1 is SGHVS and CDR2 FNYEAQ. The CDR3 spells CASSSVAGSSYNEQFF. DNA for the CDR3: TGTGCCAGCAGCTCAGTAGCGGGTAGCTCCTACAATGAGCAGTTCTTC.

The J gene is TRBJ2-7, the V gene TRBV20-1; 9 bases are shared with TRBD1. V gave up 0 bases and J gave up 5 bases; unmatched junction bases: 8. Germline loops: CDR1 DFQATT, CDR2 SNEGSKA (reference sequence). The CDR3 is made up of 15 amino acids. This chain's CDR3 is CSAREPQGAGNEQYF. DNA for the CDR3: TGCAGTGCTAGAGAACCACAGGGGGCAGGAAACGAGCAGTACTTC.

CDR3 sequence reads: CASSRDISYEQFF. Written as DNA, the CDR3 is TGTGCCAGCAGTCGGGACATCAGCTACGAGCAGTTCTTC. The rearrangement uses TRBV3-1 and TRBJ2-7; possible D gene TRBD1, 6 bases. The better agreement between TRBJ2-1 and the DNA end casts doubt on the J call. This CDR3 region has 13 residues. Germline V CDR1 and CDR2: LGHDT, YNNKEL (reference sequence).

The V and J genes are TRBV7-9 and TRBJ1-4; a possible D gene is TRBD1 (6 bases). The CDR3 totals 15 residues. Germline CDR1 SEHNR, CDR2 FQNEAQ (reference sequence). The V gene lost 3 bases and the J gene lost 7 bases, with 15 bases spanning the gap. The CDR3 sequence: CASSLREGTFEKLFF. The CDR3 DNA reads TGTGCCAGCAGCTTGAGGGAGGGGACATTTGAAAAACTGTTTTTT. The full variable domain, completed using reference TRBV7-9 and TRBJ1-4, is DTGVSQNPRHKITKRGQNVTFRCDPISEHNRLYWYRQTLGQGPEFLTYFQNEAQLEKSRLLSDRFSAERPKGSFSTLEIQRTEQGDSAMYLCASSLREGTFEKLFFGSGTQLSVL.

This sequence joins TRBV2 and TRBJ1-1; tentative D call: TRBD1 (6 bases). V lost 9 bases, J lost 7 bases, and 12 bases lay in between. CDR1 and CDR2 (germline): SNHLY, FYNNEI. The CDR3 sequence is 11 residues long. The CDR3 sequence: CASLTGYEAFF. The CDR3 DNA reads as TGTGCCAGTTTGACAGGTTATGAAGCTTTCTTT.